A selection of T cell receptor beta chains follows, all from one sample in a study of cytomegalovirus exposure and HLA in healthy donors. Only in-frame clones appear in the TCRdb table, and some are missing; sequencing was by immunoSEQ multiplex PCR. The sample has some 50,000 clones, approximately 67% seen once. Specimen: PBMCs. The receptor set was obtained from a man younger than 40 in good health and CMV-seronegative. The CDR3 runs from the conserved cysteine through the conserved F or W. Each record gives: clone size, D gene, J gene, V gene, CDR3 protein, CDR3 DNA. A D gene is named only where the DNA matches it firmly. Where a row states a size, it is once, few, many or the class of an expanded clone; other rows omit it.

- TRBD1 TRBJ2-7 TRBV29-1 CSAGQGVNEQYF TGCAGCGCTGGACAGGGGGTGAACGAGCAGTACTTC
- TRBD1 TRBJ1-2 TRBV19 CASSARDRNNGYTF TGTGCCAGTAGTGCCCGGGACAGGAATAATGGCTACACCTTC
once TRBD1 TRBJ1-3 TRBV5-1 CASRVGTGSGNTIYF TGCGCCAGCAGAGTAGGGACAGGCTCTGGAAACACCATATATTTT
- TRBD2 TRBJ2-5 TRBV4-1 CASSQDQGALLAGVRETQYF TGCGCCAGCAGCCAAGATCAGGGGGCATTACTAGCGGGAGTTCGGGAGACCCAGTACTTC
few TRBD2 TRBJ2-1 TRBV4-1 CASSTRTSDLYNEQFF TGCGCCAGCAGCACCCGGACTAGCGACCTCTACAATGAGCAGTTCTTC
- TRBD2 TRBJ2-7 TRBV7-2 CASSPLAGAYEQYF TGTGCCAGCAGCCCCCTAGCGGGGGCCTACGAGCAGTACTTC
- TRBD1 TRBJ1-1 TRBV5-1 CASSLALGQINTEAFF TGCGCCAGCAGCTTGGCCTTGGGACAGATTAACACTGAAGCTTTCTTT
- - TRBJ1-5 TRBV25-1 CASSDNLNQPQHF TGTGCCAGCAGTGACAACCTAAATCAGCCCCAGCATTTT
- - TRBJ2-7 TRBV5-1 CASSLGEIGVNYEQYF TGCGCCAGCAGCCTAGGCGAGATCGGAGTAAACTACGAGCAGTACTTC
- - TRBJ2-7 TRBV5-4 CASSLDGQHSYEQYF TGTGCCAGCAGCTTGGACGGACAGCATTCCTACGAGCAGTACTTC
- - TRBJ2-3 TRBV19 CASSITGPYPVTDTQYF TGTGCCAGTAGTATAACGGGTCCGTACCCTGTCACAGATACGCAGTATTTT
- - TRBJ2-3 TRBV20-1 CSAGRGGTQYF TGCAGTGCTGGACGTGGAGGGACGCAGTATTTT
- - TRBJ2-5 TRBV5-1 CASSLGGQGRQETQYF TGCGCCAGCAGCTTGGGGGGGCAGGGGAGACAAGAGACCCAGTACTTC
- - TRBJ2-5 TRBV25-1 CASSPQRETQYF TGTGCCAGCAGTCCCCAGCGGGAGACCCAGTACTTC
- - TRBJ1-2 TRBV10-2 CASSEGVPNYGYTF TGCGCCAGCAGTGAAGGGGTACCTAACTATGGCTACACCTTC
- - TRBJ1-3 TRBV19 CASSIGGSAGNTIYF TGTGCCAGTAGTATAGGCGGAAGCGCAGGAAACACCATATATTTT
- TRBD2 TRBJ2-3 TRBV5-1 CASSPIAGGTDTQYF TGCGCCAGCAGCCCGATAGCGGGAGGCACAGATACGCAGTATTTT
- - TRBJ2-7 TRBV5-4 CASSLEVSAYEQYF TGTGCCAGCAGCTTGGAGGTTAGCGCCTACGAGCAGTACTTC
- TRBD1 TRBJ1-2 TRBV30 CAWSETGGYGYTF TGTGCCTGGAGTGAAACAGGGGGGTATGGCTACACCTTC
- TRBD2 TRBJ2-1 TRBV7-6 CASSSGLAAYNEQFF TGTGCCAGCAGCTCGGGACTAGCGGCCTACAATGAGCAGTTCTTC
- - TRBJ2-3 TRBV6-1 CATGGLAGAGDTQYF TGTGCCACCGGGGGGCTGGCGGGAGCAGGGGATACGCAGTATTTT
- - TRBJ2-5 TRBV27 CASSLSTQGVETQYF TGTGCCAGCAGTTTATCAACCCAGGGTGTGGAGACCCAGTACTTC
- - TRBJ1-3 TRBV15 CATSRPGGISGNTIYF TGTGCCACCAGCAGACCTGGGGGGATCAGTGGAAACACCATATATTTT
- - TRBJ1-2 TRBV29-1 CSVEEGQEGMDGYTF TGCAGCGTTGAAGAGGGGCAGGAGGGGATGGATGGCTACACCTTC
few - TRBJ1-2 TRBV6-5 CASSYSRATHYGYTF TGTGCCAGCAGTTACTCGAGGGCCACCCACTATGGCTACACCTTC